The T cell receptor beta chain under discussion was sequenced for a study of cytomegalovirus exposure and HLA in healthy donors (dated by TCRdb to 2016 to 2017). Regarding the complete study: A later analysis indicated that the 120 or so validation repertoires were generated on the platform also employed for the approximately 690 repertoires of the first cohort. The study was designed to test whether signatures of past pathogen exposure could be identified by cataloging public T cell receptors. A separate validation cohort of approximately 120 different subjects was used in addition to the 666-subject first cohort. To predict cytomegalovirus infection status, the study combined high-throughput TCR immunosequencing, statistical association of individual TCRs with disease status, and machine learning. Here is what the overall study found, with its caveats: The authors suggested that the approach could potentially be generalized to other disease states and immunological phenotypes. The validation cohort had no HLA typing available for a later analysis, so co-occurrence within that cohort was assessed over all 120 or so repertoires. The study listed 164 TCR beta chains as associated with cytomegalovirus. A later analysis found that TCRs clustered in the first cohort also tended to co-occur in the 130 or so validation repertoires, with 94% of cluster scores above 0. In vitro tests confirmed that a few of the cytomegalovirus-associated TCR beta chains recognize cytomegalovirus antigens. While some public TCRs were present in many individuals, most TCR sequences turned up only very rarely across donors. The classifier was reported to diagnose cytomegalovirus status with high specificity and sensitivity in both the original cohort and the validation cohort.

Donors formed part of the validation cohort, which comprised fewer than 150 subjects and was distinct from the first cohort of 690 or so subjects. The receptor library was made with the immunoSEQ multiplex PCR assay. Per the source publication's procedure: To diagnose cytomegalovirus status from the catalog of TCR beta chain sequences, a statistical classification framework was built. In its TCRdb copy, this immuneACCESS table keeps in-frame sequences only and misses some clones. Where compared with another copy, unresolved V genes explain less than half of these, and the others have no known cause. V, J and clone size were drawn from that table, and D and trimming were deduced from the DNA. In this sample the table shows some 270,000 clones, around 85% of which occur a single time. Approximately 1% of the sample is held by the ten biggest clonotypes. Notes on this clone: The target of this receptor is not known. At one of its ends the junction is not consistent with the germline gene, which may arise from a read error.

The CDR3 holds 20 amino acids from the cysteine to the phenylalanine. Just the 60-base CDR3 DNA is kept, in frame starting at base 1. Taken from the germline V gene (reference sequence), the CDR1 and CDR2 loops are MNHEY and SMNVEV. This receptor chain uses TRBV27 and TRBJ2-2; TRBD2 might be the D gene, on 5 matching bases. This clonotype originated in a woman aged 18-29 years in good health and CMV-seronegative. The source material was PBMCs. The CDR3 corresponds to CASSLSSVASTTRGTGELFF. In nucleotide form, the sequence is TGTGCCAGCAGTCTATCTTCTGTGGCTAGCACAACCAGAGGGACCGGGGAGCTGTTTTTT.